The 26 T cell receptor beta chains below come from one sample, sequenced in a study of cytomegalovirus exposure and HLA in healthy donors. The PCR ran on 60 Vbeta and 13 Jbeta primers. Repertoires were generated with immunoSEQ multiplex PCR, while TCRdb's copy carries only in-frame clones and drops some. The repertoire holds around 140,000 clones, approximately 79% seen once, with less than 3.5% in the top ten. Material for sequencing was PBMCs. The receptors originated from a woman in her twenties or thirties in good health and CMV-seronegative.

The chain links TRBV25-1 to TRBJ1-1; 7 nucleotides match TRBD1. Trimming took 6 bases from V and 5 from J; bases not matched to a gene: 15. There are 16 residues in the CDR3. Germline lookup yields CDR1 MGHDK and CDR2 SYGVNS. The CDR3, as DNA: TGTGCCAGCAGCCAATCTGGGGGGACAGCCGTTACTGAAGCTTTCTTT. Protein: CASSQSGGTAVTEAFF.

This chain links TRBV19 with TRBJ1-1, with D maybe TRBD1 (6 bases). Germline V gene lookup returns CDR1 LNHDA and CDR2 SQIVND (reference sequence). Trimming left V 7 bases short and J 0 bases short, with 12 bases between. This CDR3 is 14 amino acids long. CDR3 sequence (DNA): TGTGCCAGTACCTCGGGACACTTGAACACTGAAGCTTTCTTT. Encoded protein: CASTSGHLNTEAFF.

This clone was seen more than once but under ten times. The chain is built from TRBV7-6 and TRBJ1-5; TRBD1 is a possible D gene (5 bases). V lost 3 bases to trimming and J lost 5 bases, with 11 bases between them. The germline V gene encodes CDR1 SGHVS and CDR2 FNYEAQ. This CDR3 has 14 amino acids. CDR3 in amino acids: CASSFGRGDQPQHF. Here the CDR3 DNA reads TGTGCCAGCAGCTTCGGGAGGGGCGATCAGCCCCAGCATTTT.

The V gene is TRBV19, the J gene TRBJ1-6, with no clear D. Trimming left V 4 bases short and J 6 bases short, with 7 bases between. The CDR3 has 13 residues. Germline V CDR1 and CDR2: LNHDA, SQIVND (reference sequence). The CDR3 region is CASSTLGNSPLHF. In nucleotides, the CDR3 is TGTGCCAGTAGTACCCTCGGTAATTCACCCCTCCACTTT. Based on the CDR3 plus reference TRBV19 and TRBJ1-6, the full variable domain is DGGITQSPKYLFRKEGQNVTLSCEQNLNHDAMYWYRQDPGQGLRLIYYSQIVNDFQKGDIAEGYSVSREKKESFPLTVTSAQKNPTAFYLCASSTLGNSPLHFGNGTRLTVT.

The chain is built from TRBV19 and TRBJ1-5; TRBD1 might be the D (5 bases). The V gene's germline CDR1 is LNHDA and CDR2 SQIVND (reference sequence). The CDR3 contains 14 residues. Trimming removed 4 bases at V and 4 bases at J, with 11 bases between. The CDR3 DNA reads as TGTGCCAGTAGTAATTTTGGGGGGAATCAGCCCCAGCATTTT. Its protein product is CASSNFGGNQPQHF.

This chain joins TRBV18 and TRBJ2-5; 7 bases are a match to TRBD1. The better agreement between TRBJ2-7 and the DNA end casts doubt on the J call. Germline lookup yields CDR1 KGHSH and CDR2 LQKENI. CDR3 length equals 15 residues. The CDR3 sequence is CASSPRQGLPYEQYF. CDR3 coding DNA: TGTGCCAGCTCACCAAGACAGGGTTTACCCTACGAGCAGTACTTC.

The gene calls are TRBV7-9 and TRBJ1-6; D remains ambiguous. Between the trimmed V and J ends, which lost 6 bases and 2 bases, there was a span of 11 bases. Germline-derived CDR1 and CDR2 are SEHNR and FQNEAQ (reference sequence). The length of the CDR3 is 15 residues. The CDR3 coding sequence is TGTGCCAGCAGTCTCGGGGTAGCCTATAATTCACCCCTCCACTTT. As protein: CASSLGVAYNSPLHF. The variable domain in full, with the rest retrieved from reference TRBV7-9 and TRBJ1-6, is DTGVSQNPRHKITKRGQNVTFRCDPISEHNRLYWYRQTLGQGPEFLTYFQNEAQLEKSRLLSDRFSAERPKGSFSTLEIQRTEQGDSAMYLCASSLGVAYNSPLHFGNGTRLTVT.

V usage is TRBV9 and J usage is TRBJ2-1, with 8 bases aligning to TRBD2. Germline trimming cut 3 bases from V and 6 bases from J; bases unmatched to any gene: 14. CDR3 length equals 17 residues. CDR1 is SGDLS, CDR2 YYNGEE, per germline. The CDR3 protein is CASSAFSRAGDGNEQFF. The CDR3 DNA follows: TGTGCCAGCAGCGCCTTTAGCCGAGCGGGAGATGGCAATGAGCAGTTCTTC.

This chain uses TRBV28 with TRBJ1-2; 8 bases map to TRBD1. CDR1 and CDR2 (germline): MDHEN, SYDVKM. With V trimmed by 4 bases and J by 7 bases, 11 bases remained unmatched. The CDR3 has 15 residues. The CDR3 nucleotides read TGTGCCAGCAGTTCTGGGGCAGGGGGCAACCTTGGCTACACCTTC. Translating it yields CASSSGAGGNLGYTF.

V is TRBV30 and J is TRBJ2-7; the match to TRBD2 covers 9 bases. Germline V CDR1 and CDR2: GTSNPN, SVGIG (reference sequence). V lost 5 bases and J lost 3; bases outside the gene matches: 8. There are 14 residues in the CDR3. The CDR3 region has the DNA TGTGCCTGGGGCGGGGGGGCCCCCCACTACGAGCAGTACTTC. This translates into CAWGGGAPHYEQYF.

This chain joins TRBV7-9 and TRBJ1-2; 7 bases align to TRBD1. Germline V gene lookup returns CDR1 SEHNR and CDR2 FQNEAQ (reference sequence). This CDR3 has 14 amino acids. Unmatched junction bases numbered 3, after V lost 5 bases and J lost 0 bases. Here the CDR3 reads CASSAGTANYGYTF. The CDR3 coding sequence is TGTGCCAGCAGCGCGGGGACAGCTAACTATGGCTACACCTTC.

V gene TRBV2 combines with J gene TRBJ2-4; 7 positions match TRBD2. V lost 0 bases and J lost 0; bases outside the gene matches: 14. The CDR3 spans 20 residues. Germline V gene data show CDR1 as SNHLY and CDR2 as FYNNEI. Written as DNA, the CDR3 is TGTGCCAGCAGTGAAGCAAGCTGGGTGGCGGGGGAGTTAGCCAAAAACATTCAGTACTTC. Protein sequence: CASSEASWVAGELAKNIQYF.

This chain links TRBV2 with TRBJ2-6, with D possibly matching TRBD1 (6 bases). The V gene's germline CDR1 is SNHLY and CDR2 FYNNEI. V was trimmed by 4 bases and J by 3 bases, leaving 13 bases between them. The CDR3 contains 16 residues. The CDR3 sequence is CASSVQRGGGANVLTF. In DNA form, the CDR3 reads TGTGCCAGCAGTGTCCAAAGAGGGGGTGGGGCCAACGTCCTGACTTTC.

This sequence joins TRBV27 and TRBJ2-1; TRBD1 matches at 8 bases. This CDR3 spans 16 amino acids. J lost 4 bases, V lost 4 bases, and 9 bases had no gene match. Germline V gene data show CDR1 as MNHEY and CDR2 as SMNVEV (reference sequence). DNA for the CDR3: TGTGCCAGCAGTTCCCCACAGGGGGTTGGTTACAATGAGCAGTTCTTC. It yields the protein CASSSPQGVGYNEQFF.

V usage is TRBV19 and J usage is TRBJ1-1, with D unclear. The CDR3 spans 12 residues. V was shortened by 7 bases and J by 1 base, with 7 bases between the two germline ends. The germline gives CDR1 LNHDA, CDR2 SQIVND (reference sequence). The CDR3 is CASTGGNTEAFF. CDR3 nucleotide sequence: TGTGCCAGTACTGGAGGGAACACTGAAGCTTTCTTT. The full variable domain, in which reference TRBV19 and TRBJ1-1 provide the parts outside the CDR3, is DGGITQSPKYLFRKEGQNVTLSCEQNLNHDAMYWYRQDPGQGLRLIYYSQIVNDFQKGDIAEGYSVSREKKESFPLTVTSAQKNPTAFYLCASTGGNTEAFFGQGTRLTVV.

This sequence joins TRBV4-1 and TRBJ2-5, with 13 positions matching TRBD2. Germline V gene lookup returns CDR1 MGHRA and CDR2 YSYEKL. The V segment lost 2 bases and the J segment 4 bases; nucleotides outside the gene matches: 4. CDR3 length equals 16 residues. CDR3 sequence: CASSQPTSGRPETQYF. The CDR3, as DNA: TGCGCCAGCAGCCAACCGACTAGCGGGAGGCCAGAGACCCAGTACTTC.

CDR3 region: CASSPRDIQETQYF. CDR3 nucleotide sequence: TGTGCCAGCTCACCCAGGGACATACAAGAGACCCAGTACTTC. The chain recombines TRBV18 with TRBJ2-5; tentative D call: TRBD1 (6 bases). The CDR3 runs to 14 residues. The germline V and J ends were trimmed by 3 bases and 2 bases, with 10 bases remaining between them. Germline V gene sequence: CDR1 KGHSH, CDR2 LQKENI.

CDR3 region: CASSKGAGQGYGYTF. The CDR3 nucleotides read TGTGCCAGCAGCAAAGGGGCGGGACAGGGCTATGGCTACACCTTC. V gene TRBV9 combines with J gene TRBJ1-2, with TRBD1 matching over 9 bases. The CDR3 covers 15 residues. Germline V gene sequence: CDR1 SGDLS, CDR2 YYNGEE. Trimming removed 4 bases from V and 4 bases from J; junction bases left unmatched: 8.

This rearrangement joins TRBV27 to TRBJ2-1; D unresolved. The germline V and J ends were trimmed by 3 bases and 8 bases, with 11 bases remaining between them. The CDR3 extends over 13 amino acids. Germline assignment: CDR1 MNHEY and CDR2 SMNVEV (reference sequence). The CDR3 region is CASSFDRRDEQFF. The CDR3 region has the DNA TGTGCCAGCAGTTTTGACCGGAGAGATGAGCAGTTCTTC.

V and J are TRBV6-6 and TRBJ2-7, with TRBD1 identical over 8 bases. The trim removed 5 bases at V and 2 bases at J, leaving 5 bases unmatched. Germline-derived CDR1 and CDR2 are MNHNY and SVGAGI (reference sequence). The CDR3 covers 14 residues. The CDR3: CASSHRDRTYEQYF. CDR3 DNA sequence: TGTGCCAGCAGTCACCGGGACAGGACCTACGAGCAGTACTTC.

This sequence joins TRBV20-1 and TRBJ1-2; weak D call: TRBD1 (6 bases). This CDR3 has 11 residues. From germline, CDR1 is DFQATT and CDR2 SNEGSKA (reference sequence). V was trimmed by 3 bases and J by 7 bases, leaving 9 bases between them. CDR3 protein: CSASPRGGYTF. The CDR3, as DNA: TGCAGTGCTAGCCCCAGGGGTGGCTACACCTTC.

CDR3 region: CASSLRSGGMVEQYF. The DNA of the CDR3 is TGTGCCAGCAGCTTGAGGTCGGGAGGTATGGTGGAGCAGTACTTC. The chain recombines TRBV5-4 with TRBJ2-7, with TRBD2 identical over 7 bases. CDR3 length equals 15 residues. V dropped 1 base and J dropped 7; count of bases not matched to a gene: 11. The germline gives CDR1 SGHNT, CDR2 YYREEE (reference sequence). The entire variable domain, with the rest obtained from reference TRBV5-4 and TRBJ2-7, is as follows: ETGVTQSPTHLIKTRGQQVTLRCSSQSGHNTVSWYQQALGQGPQFIFQYYREEENGRGNFPPRFSGLQFPNYSSELNVNALELDDSALYLCASSLRSGGMVEQYFGPGTRLTVT.

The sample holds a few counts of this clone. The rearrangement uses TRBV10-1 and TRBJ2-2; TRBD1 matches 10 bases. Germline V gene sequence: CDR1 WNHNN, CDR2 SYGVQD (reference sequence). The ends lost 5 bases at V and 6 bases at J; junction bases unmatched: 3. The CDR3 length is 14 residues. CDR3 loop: CASSPGQGPGELFF. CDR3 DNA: TGCGCCAGCAGTCCGGGACAGGGGCCCGGGGAGCTGTTTTTT.

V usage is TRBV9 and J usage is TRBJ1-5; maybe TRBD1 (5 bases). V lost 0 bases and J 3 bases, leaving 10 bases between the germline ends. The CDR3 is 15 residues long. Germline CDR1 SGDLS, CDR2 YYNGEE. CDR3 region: CASSVGGGNNQPQHF. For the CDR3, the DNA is TGTGCCAGCAGCGTAGGGGGGGGGAACAATCAGCCCCAGCATTTT.

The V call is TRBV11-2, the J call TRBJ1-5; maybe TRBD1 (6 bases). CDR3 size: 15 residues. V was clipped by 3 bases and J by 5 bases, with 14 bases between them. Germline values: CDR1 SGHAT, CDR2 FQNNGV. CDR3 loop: CASSLRGYRDQPQHF. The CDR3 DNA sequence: TGTGCCAGCAGCTTGAGAGGGTACAGGGATCAGCCCCAGCATTTT.

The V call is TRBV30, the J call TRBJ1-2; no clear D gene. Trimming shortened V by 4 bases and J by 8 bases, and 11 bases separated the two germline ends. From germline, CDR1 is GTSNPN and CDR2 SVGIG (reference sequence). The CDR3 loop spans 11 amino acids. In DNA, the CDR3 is TGTGCCTGGACTAGTGTTTTGGGCTACACCTTC. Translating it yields CAWTSVLGYTF.